This T cell receptor beta chain comes out of a study of CD8+ T cells in alopecia areata. Overall study findings and caveats: In scalp samples, resident alphabeta T cells of normal skin are also sequenced. Greater clonality was observed in lesional scalp samples, especially alopecia totalis/universalis, versus normal scalp.

Regarding this clone: Antigen unknown.

Trimming removed 5 bases at V and 3 bases at J, with 17 bases between. This CDR3 is 15 amino acids long. Germline V gene data show CDR1 as SGDLS and CDR2 as YYNGEE. T lymphocytes (CD4+ and CD8+) were sorted from PBMCs. RNA was isolated and reverse transcribed to cDNA, the sequencing template. This table comes from immunoSEQ multiplex PCR, and its TCRdb copy is limited to in-frame clones, with some not included. The sample consists of under 250,000 clones, approximately 53% of them appearing once. The source of this sequence is a human donor in good health. The V and J genes are TRBV9 and TRBJ1-1, with D perhaps matching TRBD1 (6 bases). The sample comprised CD8+ T cells sorted from blood. The CDR3 bases are TGTGCCAGCAGAGGTACGGGGGGGCAGGACACTGAAGCTTTCTTT. Its translation is CASRGTGGQDTEAFF.